Presented here are 19 T cell receptor beta chains from one specimen sequenced in a study of control samples from healthy donors and cancer patients. The assay was immunoSEQ multiplex PCR, and TCRdb's table has in-frame clones only and misses some. The repertoire consists of fewer than 200,000 clones, with around 88% occurring once and the leading ten covering approximately 4.9%. What was sequenced was blood. The source of these receptors is a woman aged 30 to 39 in good health.

V gene TRBV5-4 combines with J gene TRBJ1-6, with D unresolved. V shed 0 bases and J shed 10 bases, with 8 bases lying between them. This CDR3 comprises 13 residues. Germline V gene sequence: CDR1 SGHNT, CDR2 YYREEE (reference sequence). The DNA for the CDR3 is TGTGCCAGCAGCTTGGGGATCGGGTCACCCCTCCACTTT. Its translation is CASSLGIGSPLHF.

The chain carries TRBV28 and TRBJ1-1; D is perhaps TRBD1 (5 bases). CDR1 and CDR2 from the germline V gene are MDHEN and SYDVKM. This CDR3 spans 14 amino acids. The ends were cut back, 2 bases at V and 4 bases at J, with 11 bases in the middle. The chain's CDR3 is CASSLGGRFTEAFF. Written as DNA, the CDR3 is TGTGCCAGCAGTTTAGGGGGGAGATTCACTGAAGCTTTCTTT.

This clone was counted only a few times. The V and J genes are TRBV27 and TRBJ2-2, with D perhaps matching TRBD1 (6 bases). Trimming stripped 0 bases from V and 4 bases from J, with 9 bases between. Germline V gene sequence: CDR1 MNHEY, CDR2 SMNVEV (reference sequence). The CDR3 length is 15 residues. The CDR3 protein is CASSLSQGSTGELFF. For the CDR3, the DNA is TGTGCCAGCAGTTTATCCCAGGGGAGCACCGGGGAGCTGTTTTTT.

This clone was found a few times. This sequence joins TRBV28 and TRBJ1-2; D may be TRBD1 (6 bases). The CDR3 extends over 12 amino acids. V was shortened by 8 bases and J by 7 bases, with 14 bases between the two germline ends. From germline, CDR1 is MDHEN and CDR2 SYDVKM. The CDR3 here is CASGRGLGGYTF. DNA of the CDR3: TGTGCCAGCGGACGGGGGCTCGGTGGCTACACCTTC.

The V and J genes are TRBV5-1 and TRBJ1-1; D unresolved. Germline V lookup: CDR1 SGHRS, CDR2 YFSETQ. V was cut by 5 bases and J by 0 bases, with 8 bases left in between. This CDR3 spans 13 amino acids. For the CDR3, the DNA is TGCGCCAGCAGGGGGTCCCTGAACACTGAAGCTTTCTTT. As protein: CASRGSLNTEAFF.

This chain uses TRBV18 with TRBJ1-5; D is uncertain. The germline V and J ends were trimmed by 4 bases and 4 bases, with 5 bases remaining between them. Germline assignment: CDR1 KGHSH and CDR2 LQKENI. This CDR3 has 12 amino acids. CDR3 nucleotides: TGTGCCAGCTCACTTGATAATCAGCCCCAGCATTTT. Translated, it gives CASSLDNQPQHF.

The V call is TRBV7-9, the J call TRBJ1-1; a possible D gene is TRBD1 (5 bases). CDR3 size: 15 residues. The germline V and J ends were trimmed by 1 base and 11 bases, with 20 bases remaining between them. CDR1 and CDR2 from the germline V gene are SEHNR and FQNEAQ (reference sequence). The CDR3 nucleotides are TGTGCCAGCAGCTTAGGGCAAGGGGAGTCGGAGGAGGCTTTCTTT. Protein product: CASSLGQGESEEAFF.

This clone has ten or more counts. The chain uses TRBV5-1 and TRBJ2-7; D is uncertain. V lost 0 bases and J 1 base, leaving 8 bases between the germline ends. CDR1 is SGHRS, CDR2 YFSETQ, per germline. The CDR3 extends over 14 amino acids. The DNA for the CDR3 is TGCGCCAGCAGCTTGGTGGCATTATCCTACGAGCAGTACTTC. Translated: CASSLVALSYEQYF.

The J gene is TRBJ1-6, the V gene TRBV11-2; TRBD1 matches at 9 bases. In germline, CDR1 is SGHAT, CDR2 FQNNGV. This CDR3 has 15 amino acids. Trimming removed 5 bases from V and 9 bases from J; junction bases left unmatched: 8. The CDR3, as DNA: TGTGCCAGCAGCGTCGAGACAGGGGGATTTTCACCCCTCCACTTT. The encoded protein is CASSVETGGFSPLHF.

The chain has TRBV7-9 and TRBJ1-5; 8 bases fit TRBD1. Per germline, CDR1 SEHNR and CDR2 FQNEAQ (reference sequence). The V segment lost 4 bases and the J segment 1 base; nucleotides outside the gene matches: 3. This CDR3 contains 15 residues. In DNA, the CDR3 is TGTGCCAGCAGCTCAGGGGGCGTAAGCAATCAGCCCCAGCATTTT. Translated: CASSSGGVSNQPQHF.

The chain is built from TRBV19 and TRBJ2-2, with 8 bases matching TRBD2. Losses at the gene ends were 7 bases for V and 1 base for J; bases not matched to a gene: 17. The CDR3 length is 19 residues. Germline CDR1 and CDR2: LNHDA and SQIVND (reference sequence). CDR3 amino acids: CASIAPFSRGGVNTGELFF. CDR3 in DNA: TGTGCCAGTATCGCCCCGTTCAGTCGGGGGGGGGTGAACACCGGGGAGCTGTTTTTT.

This clone was counted once. This chain uses TRBV12-3 or TRBV12-4 with TRBJ1-6; D is unclear. Between the trimmed V and J ends, which lost 6 bases and 6 bases, there was a span of 6 bases. The CDR3 spans 12 residues. CDR3 DNA sequence: TGTGCCAGCAGCCAAGCTAATTCACCCCTCCACTTT. This codes for CASSQANSPLHF.

This clone was seen a handful of times. The chain couples TRBV4-1 to TRBJ2-5; D is ambiguous. In germline, CDR1 is MGHRA, CDR2 YSYEKL. V was cut by 1 base and J by 1 base, with 10 bases left in between. This CDR3 has 15 amino acids. The CDR3 is CASSQVGSTQETQYF. The CDR3 DNA is TGCGCCAGCAGCCAAGTGGGCAGTACCCAAGAGACCCAGTACTTC.

For the CDR3, the DNA is TGTGCCAGCAGCTCCCTGGGGGGACAGCCCTATGGCTACACCTTC. It specifies CASSSLGGQPYGYTF. The genes are TRBV7-9 and TRBJ1-2, with 7 bases matching TRBD1. CDR1 is SEHNR, CDR2 FQNEAQ, per germline (reference sequence). This CDR3 is built from 15 residues. The V gene end was trimmed by 4 bases and the J gene end by 4 bases; junction bases not matched to a gene: 9.

The chain recombines TRBV7-2 with TRBJ1-5, with TRBD1 as a possible D gene (5 bases). The CDR3 has 15 amino acids. Deletions cut 2 bases from V and 2 bases from J, with 10 bases between. Germline CDR1 and CDR2: SGHTA and FQGNSA. The CDR3 reads CASSLWGDGNQPQHF. DNA for the CDR3: TGTGCCAGCAGCTTATGGGGCGATGGCAATCAGCCCCAGCATTTT.

The chain links TRBV7-2 to TRBJ2-5; D might be TRBD1 or TRBD2, each matching 7 bases. CDR1 SGHTA and CDR2 FQGNSA come from the germline V gene. The V and J ends lost 3 bases and 5 bases respectively, with 19 bases between them. The CDR3 spans 16 residues. The CDR3 here is CASSLTGPQGGETQYF. CDR3 DNA sequence: TGTGCCAGCAGCTTGACGGGTCCCCAGGGGGGGGAGACCCAGTACTTC.

This clone was counted between two and nine times. The sample contains more than one DNA sequence encoding this CDR3. The chain employs TRBV18 and TRBJ1-5; possible D gene TRBD1, 5 bases. The CDR3 loop spans 13 amino acids. Germline assignment: CDR1 KGHSH and CDR2 LQKENI. Trimming left V 3 bases short and J 4 bases short, with 7 bases between. The CDR3 region has the DNA TGTGCCAGCTCACCGGGGGTGAATCAGCCCCAGCATTTT. It yields the protein CASSPGVNQPQHF.

This chain joins TRBV19 and TRBJ2-7, with 9 bases matching TRBD1. The germline V gene has CDR1 LNHDA and CDR2 SQIVND (reference sequence). There are 14 residues in the CDR3. J was trimmed by 5 bases and V by 5 bases; bases with no gene match: 7. Written as DNA, the CDR3 is TGTGCCAGTAGTCCAGGACAGGGGCGCAACGAGCAGTACTTC. It translates to CASSPGQGRNEQYF.

This clone is a singleton in its sample. The rearrangement joins TRBV7-9 to TRBJ2-5; 10 bases are shared with TRBD1. The CDR3 contains 14 residues. Germline V gives CDR1 SEHNR, CDR2 FQNEAQ (reference sequence). Trimming took 5 bases from V and 5 from J; bases not matched to a gene: 5. The CDR3 DNA reads as TGTGCCAGCAGCACCCGGGACAGGGGCGAGACCCAGTACTTC. It yields the protein CASSTRDRGETQYF.